One sample yielded the 32 T cell receptor beta chains listed below, sequenced in a study of T-cell reconstitution after alpha-beta-depleted transplantation in children. As it was prepared, the TCRbeta library received unique molecular identifiers. TCRdb called the PCR reads again in MiXCR, with one record for every CDR3 protein. The sample shows about a million distinct CDR3 sequences, around 30% of them seen only once. This sample comprised PBMCs, mostly from graft donor cells, obtained 360 days after TCRalphabeta/CD19-depleted stem cell transplant. These receptors originate from a boy younger than two who had a stem cell transplant for SCID, so the T cells may come from the graft donor.

The chain couples TRBV5-1 to TRBJ2-1; TRBD1 aligns across 10 bases. V dropped 2 bases and J dropped 9; count of bases not matched to a gene: 8. The CDR3 length is 15 residues. The germline CDR1 and CDR2 sequences are SGHRS and YFSETQ. Here the CDR3 reads CASSFLTGGGGEQFF. CDR3 nucleotides: TGCGCCAGCAGCTTTCTGACAGGGGGCGGGGGTGAGCAGTTCTTC.

This clonotype has just a few counts. The chain uses TRBV4-1 and TRBJ2-5; 9 bases line up with TRBD1. CDR3 size: 17 residues. With V trimmed by 1 base and J by 1 base, 7 bases remained unmatched. CDR1 MGHRA and CDR2 YSYEKL come from the germline V gene. The CDR3 loop reads CASSQGSQGALQETQYF. The CDR3 region has the DNA TGCGCCAGCAGCCAAGGATCACAGGGGGCGCTCCAAGAGACCCAGTACTTC.

A few counts support this clonotype. The chain recombines TRBV29-1 with TRBJ2-1; the match to TRBD2 covers 10 bases. The length of the CDR3 is 16 residues. V trimming: 1 base; J trimming: 6 bases; junction bases outside the gene matches: 9. Germline-derived CDR1 and CDR2 are SQVTM and ANQGSEA. The CDR3 nucleotides are TGCAGCGTTGAAGGGTCTAGCGGGGGTCTAAGCAATGAGCAGTTCTTC. As protein: CSVEGSSGGLSNEQFF.

This clonotype was observed a few times. The rearrangement joins TRBV5-6 to TRBJ2-2; 8 bases align to TRBD1. Per the germline V gene, CDR1 is SGHDT and CDR2 is YYEEEE. V gave up 4 bases and J gave up 4 bases; unmatched junction bases: 9. There are 16 residues in the CDR3. Here the CDR3 reads CASSPRTGPTTGELFF. Here the CDR3 DNA reads TGTGCCAGCAGCCCGAGGACAGGGCCAACCACCGGGGAGCTGTTTTTT.

The sample holds a few counts of this clonotype. The chain carries TRBV5-1 and TRBJ2-7, with a tentative D call TRBD1 (6 bases). V was shortened by 2 bases and J by 2 bases, with 11 bases between the two germline ends. The CDR3 totals 14 residues. Germline V gene lookup returns CDR1 SGHRS and CDR2 YFSETQ. The CDR3 bases are TGCGCCAGCAGCTTTCCCGGACAGACCTACGAGCAGTACTTC. Translated: CASSFPGQTYEQYF.

This clonotype was counted only a few times. This chain connects TRBV20-1 to TRBJ2-1; D ambiguous. The length of the CDR3 is 13 residues. V lost 6 bases and J 4 bases, leaving 13 bases between the germline ends. Germline V lookup: CDR1 DFQATT, CDR2 SNEGSKA (reference sequence). Here the CDR3 DNA reads TGCAGTGCCGCTGCGTTATGGTACAATGAGCAGTTCTTC. Residues: CSAAALWYNEQFF.

This sequence joins TRBV10-3 and TRBJ1-1, with D perhaps TRBD1 (5 bases). The V end was cut by 10 bases, the J end by 3 bases, with 15 bases between. The germline V gene has CDR1 ENHRY and CDR2 SYGVKD. This CDR3 comprises 13 residues. The CDR3 here is CATRWGGDTEAFF. The CDR3 DNA reads TGTGCCACCCGGTGGGGAGGGGACACTGAAGCTTTCTTT.

The chain carries TRBV5-1 and TRBJ2-2, with TRBD1 identical over 9 bases. Germline CDR1 reads SGHRS; CDR2 reads YFSETQ. CDR3 length equals 14 residues. V dropped 4 bases and J dropped 7; count of bases not matched to a gene: 5. The chain's CDR3 is CASSTGQGIGELFF. The DNA of the CDR3 is TGCGCCAGCAGCACGGGACAGGGAATCGGGGAGCTGTTTTTT.

This clonotype appeared a few times. V is TRBV2 and J is TRBJ2-2; no reliable D call. The CDR3 covers 12 residues. V was pared by 7 bases and J by 1 base, with 4 bases between. The germline CDR1 and CDR2 sequences are SNHLY and FYNNEI. CDR3 bases: TGTGCCAGCAAGGTGAACACCGGGGAGCTGTTTTTT. It is translated as CASKVNTGELFF.

This clonotype has a handful of counts. The rearrangement links TRBV6-1 to TRBJ2-1, with no clear D. V lost 2 bases and J lost 0, with 8 bases in between. The germline V gene encodes CDR1 MNHNS and CDR2 SASEGT. The CDR3 sequence is 15 residues long. The CDR3 bases are TGTGCCAGCAGTGAATTATTATTCTCCTACAATGAGCAGTTCTTC. Protein product: CASSELLFSYNEQFF.

The genes are TRBV27 and TRBJ2-5, with 7 bases lining up with TRBD1. CDR1 and CDR2 (germline): MNHEY, SMNVEV (reference sequence). V lost 3 bases to trimming and J lost 4 bases; unmatched junction nucleotides: 8. The CDR3 runs 15 residues. In nucleotides, the CDR3 is TGTGCCAGCAGTTTTGGGCAGGGGGTTGTAGAGACCCAGTACTTC. This codes for CASSFGQGVVETQYF.

V and J are TRBV4-1 and TRBJ2-3; D possibly corresponds to TRBD1 (6 bases). The CDR3 length is 14 residues. Between the trimmed V and J ends, which lost 2 bases and 4 bases, there was a span of 10 bases. Germline CDR1 MGHRA, CDR2 YSYEKL. CDR3 region: CASSQTYRADTQYF. The DNA for the CDR3 is TGCGCCAGCAGCCAAACATACAGGGCAGATACGCAGTATTTT.

The rearrangement joins TRBV27 to TRBJ2-1; D may be TRBD1 (6 bases). There are 12 residues in the CDR3. The germline V gene encodes CDR1 MNHEY and CDR2 SMNVEV (reference sequence). V dropped 8 bases and J dropped 6 bases, with 11 bases sitting between them. The CDR3 protein is CASGKGGNEQFF. The CDR3 DNA reads as TGTGCCAGCGGGAAAGGGGGCAATGAGCAGTTCTTC.

There are a few counts of this clonotype. J is TRBJ2-1 and V is TRBV12-5, with TRBD2 matching over 12 bases. CDR3 length equals 15 residues. The germline CDR1 and CDR2 sequences are LGHNT and FRNRAP. Trimming removed 5 bases from V and 4 bases from J; junction bases left unmatched: 3. The CDR3 DNA sequence: TGTGCTAGTGGTAAAGGACTAGCGGGGTACAATGAGCAGTTCTTC. It yields the protein CASGKGLAGYNEQFF.

The chain uses TRBV15 and TRBJ2-1; D is undetermined. CDR3 length: 14 amino acids. V gave up 2 bases and J gave up 4 bases, with 9 bases separating them. Germline CDR1 and CDR2: LNHNV and YYDKDF (reference sequence). CDR3 bases: TGTGCCACCAGCAGACACAAGTCTTACAATGAGCAGTTCTTC. As protein: CATSRHKSYNEQFF.

CDR3 in DNA: TGTGCCACCAGCACCCCTAGACTAGCGGGGGACACAGATACGCAGTATTTT. Translation gives CATSTPRLAGDTDTQYF. The V gene is TRBV15, the J gene TRBJ2-3; 12 bases are shared with TRBD2. Germline CDR1 reads LNHNV; CDR2 reads YYDKDF (reference sequence). V lost 4 bases and J lost 2; bases outside the gene matches: 7. The CDR3 runs 17 residues.

The chain recombines TRBV4-3 with TRBJ1-1, with 8 bases identical to TRBD1. The CDR3 runs to 16 residues. Germline V lookup: CDR1 LGHNA, CDR2 YSLEER. V was clipped by 0 bases and J by 3 bases; unmatched bases: 6. This CDR3 reads CASSQDRGRVDTEAFF. The CDR3 nucleotides read TGCGCCAGCAGCCAAGACAGGGGGCGCGTGGACACTGAAGCTTTCTTT.

This clonotype came up many times. The gene calls are TRBV18 and TRBJ2-5; D gene ambiguous. The CDR3 sequence is 12 residues long. Per germline, CDR1 KGHSH and CDR2 LQKENI. Trimming cost V 8 bases and J 4 bases, with 11 bases left between them. The CDR3 loop reads CASSPKGETQYF. The CDR3 DNA reads TGTGCCAGCAGCCCGAAAGGAGAGACCCAGTACTTC.

This clonotype was seen only a few times. The chain has TRBV7-8 and TRBJ1-6; D is unclear. Germline CDR1 SGHVS, CDR2 FQNEAQ. The CDR3 is made up of 13 amino acids. The V end was cut by 1 base, the J end by 6 bases, with 4 bases between. The chain's CDR3 is CASSLEVNSPLHF. The DNA of the CDR3 is TGTGCCAGCAGCTTAGAGGTTAATTCACCCCTCCACTTT.

The chain is built from TRBV20-1 and TRBJ2-1; TRBD1 aligns across 9 bases. Trimming took 6 bases from V and 6 from J; bases not matched to a gene: 6. The CDR3 is 13 residues long. Germline-derived CDR1 and CDR2 are DFQATT and SNEGSKA (reference sequence). Here the CDR3 reads CSARTGVVNEQFF. The CDR3 region has the DNA TGCAGTGCCCGGACAGGGGTCGTCAATGAGCAGTTCTTC.

The chain carries TRBV6-5 and TRBJ2-3, with no clear D. This CDR3 comprises 13 residues. The germline V gene encodes CDR1 MNHEY and CDR2 SVGAGI. Deletions cut 4 bases from V and 1 base from J, with 6 bases between. The CDR3 is CASSSYRTDTQYF. In DNA form, the CDR3 reads TGTGCCAGCAGTTCCTACCGCACAGATACGCAGTATTTT.

The chain couples TRBV6-2 or TRBV6-3 to TRBJ2-1; TRBD2 matches at 15 bases. CDR3 size: 18 residues. The V segment lost 4 bases and the J segment 7 bases; nucleotides outside the gene matches: 11. Germline V gene data show CDR1 as MNHEY and CDR2 as SVGEGT. The CDR3 reads CASSFSRTSGGGNNEQFF. In DNA form, the CDR3 reads TGTGCCAGCAGTTTCTCCAGGACTAGCGGGGGGGGCAATAATGAGCAGTTCTTC.

This clonotype has only a few counts. The CDR3 DNA follows: TGTGCCAGCAGATTGGGCTTGAGGGCAGATACGCAGTATTTT. Its translation: CASRLGLRADTQYF. The V call is TRBV2, the J call TRBJ2-3; D might be TRBD2 (5 bases). V dropped 6 bases and J dropped 4 bases, with 14 bases sitting between them. The CDR3 has 14 residues. In germline, CDR1 is SNHLY, CDR2 FYNNEI.

This clonotype appeared once. This may arise from a read error, as a much more abundant clone is one base away. The rearrangement links TRBV5-1 to TRBJ2-2; 9 bases are a match to TRBD1. The CDR3 is 15 residues long. The ends lost 6 bases at V and 1 base at J; junction bases unmatched: 4. CDR1 is SGHRS and CDR2 is YFSETQ in the germline V gene. The CDR3 DNA sequence: TGCGCCAGCACCGGGGGACAGGGGAACACCGGGGAGCTGTTTTTT. It codes for CASTGGQGNTGELFF.

This chain uses TRBV10-3 with TRBJ2-3, with a possible D match to TRBD2 (7 bases). Germline assignment: CDR1 ENHRY and CDR2 SYGVKD. The V end lost 2 bases, the J end lost 0 bases, and 15 bases lay between the germline ends. The length of the CDR3 is 17 residues. CDR3 sequence reads: CAISEGLGGLSTDTQYF. CDR3 coding DNA: TGTGCCATCAGTGAGGGGCTGGGGGGGCTCAGCACAGATACGCAGTATTTT.

This clonotype has more than one count but fewer than ten. The gene calls are TRBV18 and TRBJ1-1; no reliable D call. Trimming took 2 bases from V and 4 from J, leaving 5 bases between them. Germline V gene sequence: CDR1 KGHSH, CDR2 LQKENI. The CDR3 is 12 amino acids. The DNA of the CDR3 is TGTGCCAGCTCACCAAGGGCCACTGAAGCTTTCTTT. It yields the protein CASSPRATEAFF.

This clonotype has a count of ten or more. This chain joins TRBV21-1 and TRBJ1-1; no DNA check was done on the table's D call, TRBD1. TRBV21-1 is listed as a pseudogene. The CDR3 extends over 14 amino acids. The CDR3 here is CASSNGGGDTEAFF. The CDR3 nucleotides read TGTGCCAGCAGCAATGGAGGGGGGGACACTGAAGCTTTCTTT.

This clonotype was detected only a few times. The chain links TRBV6-5 to TRBJ2-7; 7 bases map to TRBD1. V shed 2 bases and J 3 bases; nucleotides not matched to a gene: 7. The CDR3 has 15 residues. CDR1 MNHEY and CDR2 SVGAGI come from the germline V gene. The CDR3 DNA follows: TGTGCCAGCAGTTACGGGCCCTGGACAGGCTACGAGCAGTACTTC. This codes for CASSYGPWTGYEQYF.

V is TRBV6-6 and J is TRBJ2-2; D not certain. Trimming removed 7 bases at V and 2 bases at J, with 8 bases between. CDR3 length: 13 residues. CDR1 MNHNY and CDR2 SVGAGI come from the germline V gene (reference sequence). The CDR3 sequence is CASMAHNTGELFF. The CDR3 bases are TGTGCCAGCATGGCCCACAACACCGGGGAGCTGTTTTTT.

This clonotype was observed once. The chain employs TRBV5-1 and TRBJ2-7; D perhaps matches TRBD2 (6 bases). Deletions cut 2 bases from V and 0 bases from J, with 12 bases between. Germline V gene lookup returns CDR1 SGHRS and CDR2 YFSETQ. The CDR3 has 15 residues. For the CDR3, the DNA is TGCGCCAGCAGCTTCGAAGCGGGTGTCTCCTACGAGCAGTACTTC. It is translated as CASSFEAGVSYEQYF.

This chain connects TRBV20-1 to TRBJ1-1, with 7 bases matching TRBD1. Germline CDR1 DFQATT, CDR2 SNEGSKA (reference sequence). This CDR3 spans 14 amino acids. V lost 3 bases and J lost 4; bases outside the gene matches: 8. The CDR3 here is CSASLDREVTEAFF. The CDR3 nucleotides read TGCAGTGCTAGCCTAGACAGGGAAGTCACTGAAGCTTTCTTT.

V and J are TRBV30 and TRBJ2-5; D perhaps matches TRBD2 (5 bases). The germline V gene encodes CDR1 GTSNPN and CDR2 SVGIG (reference sequence). V was clipped by 4 bases and J by 1 base, with 10 bases between them. The CDR3 totals 13 residues. The chain's CDR3 is CAWNERIQETQYF. Here the CDR3 DNA reads TGTGCCTGGAATGAGCGGATCCAAGAGACCCAGTACTTC.